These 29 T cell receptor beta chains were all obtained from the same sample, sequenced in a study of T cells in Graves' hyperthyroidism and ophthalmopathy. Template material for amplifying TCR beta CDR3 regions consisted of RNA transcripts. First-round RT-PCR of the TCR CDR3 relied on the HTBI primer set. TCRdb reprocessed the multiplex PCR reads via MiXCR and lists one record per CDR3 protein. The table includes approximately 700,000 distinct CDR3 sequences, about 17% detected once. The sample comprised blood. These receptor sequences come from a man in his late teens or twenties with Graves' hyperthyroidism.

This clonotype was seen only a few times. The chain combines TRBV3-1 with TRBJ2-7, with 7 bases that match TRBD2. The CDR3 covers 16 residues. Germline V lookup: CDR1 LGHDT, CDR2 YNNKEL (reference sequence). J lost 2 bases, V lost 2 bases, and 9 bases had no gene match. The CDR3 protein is CASSQWLGRAPYEQYF. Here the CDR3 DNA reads TGTGCCAGCAGCCAATGGCTGGGGAGGGCCCCCTACGAGCAGTACTTC.

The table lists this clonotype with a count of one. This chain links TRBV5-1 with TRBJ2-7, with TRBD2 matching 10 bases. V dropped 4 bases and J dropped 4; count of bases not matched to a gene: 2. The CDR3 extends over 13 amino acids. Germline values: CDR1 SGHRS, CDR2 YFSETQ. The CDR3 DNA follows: TGCGCCAGCAGCATGACTAGCGGGTACGAGCAGTACTTC. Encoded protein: CASSMTSGYEQYF. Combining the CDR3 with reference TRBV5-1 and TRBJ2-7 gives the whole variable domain KAGVTQTPRYLIKTRGQQVTLSCSPISGHRSVSWYQQTPGQGLQFLFEYFSETQRNKGNFPGRFSGRQFSNSRSEMNVSTLELGDSALYLCASSMTSGYEQYFGPGTRLTVT.

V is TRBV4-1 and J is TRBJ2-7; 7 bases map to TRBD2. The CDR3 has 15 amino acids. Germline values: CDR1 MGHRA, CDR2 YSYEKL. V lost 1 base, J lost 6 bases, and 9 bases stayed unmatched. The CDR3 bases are TGCGCCAGCAGCCAAGCCGGGGGGAGGGGTGGCGAGCAGTACTTC. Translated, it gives CASSQAGGRGGEQYF.

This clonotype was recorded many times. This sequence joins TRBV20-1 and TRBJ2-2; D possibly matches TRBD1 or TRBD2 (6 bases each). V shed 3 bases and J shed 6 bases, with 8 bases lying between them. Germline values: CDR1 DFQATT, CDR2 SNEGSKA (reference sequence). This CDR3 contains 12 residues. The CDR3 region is CSARRGAGELFF. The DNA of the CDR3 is TGCAGTGCTAGGAGGGGGGCCGGGGAGCTGTTTTTT.

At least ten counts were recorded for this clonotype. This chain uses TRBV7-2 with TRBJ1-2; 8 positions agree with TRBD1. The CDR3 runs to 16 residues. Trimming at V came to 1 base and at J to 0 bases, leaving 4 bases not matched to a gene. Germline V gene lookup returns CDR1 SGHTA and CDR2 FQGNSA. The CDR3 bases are TGTGCCAGCAGCTTAGATCCGACAGGGGCTAACTATGGCTACACCTTC. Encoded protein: CASSLDPTGANYGYTF.

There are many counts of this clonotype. The CDR3 loop reads CASSFHTGVETQYF. The CDR3 DNA is TGTGCCAGCAGCTTTCACACCGGCGTGGAGACCCAGTACTTC. The genes are TRBV11-1 and TRBJ2-5, with unresolved D. Germline-derived CDR1 and CDR2 are SGHAT and FQDESV (reference sequence). V lost 3 bases and J lost 5, with 13 bases in between. The length of the CDR3 is 14 residues.

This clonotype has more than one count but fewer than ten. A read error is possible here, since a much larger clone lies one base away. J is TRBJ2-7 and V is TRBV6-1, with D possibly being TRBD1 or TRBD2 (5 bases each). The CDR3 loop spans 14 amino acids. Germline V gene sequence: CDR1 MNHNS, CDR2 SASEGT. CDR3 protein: CAGSPRDGTYEQYF. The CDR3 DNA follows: TGTGCCGGCAGTCCAAGGGACGGTACCTACGAGCAGTACTTC.

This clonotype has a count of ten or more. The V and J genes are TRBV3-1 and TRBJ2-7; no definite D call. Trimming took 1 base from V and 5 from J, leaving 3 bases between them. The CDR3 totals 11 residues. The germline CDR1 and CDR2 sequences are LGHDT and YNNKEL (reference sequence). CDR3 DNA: TGTGCCAGCAGCCAAGGGGACGAGCAGTACTTC. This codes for CASSQGDEQYF.

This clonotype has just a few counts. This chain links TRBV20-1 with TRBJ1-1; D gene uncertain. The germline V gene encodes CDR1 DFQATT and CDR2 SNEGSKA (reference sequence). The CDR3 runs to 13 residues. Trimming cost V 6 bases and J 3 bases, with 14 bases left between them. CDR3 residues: CSALKGFHTEAFF. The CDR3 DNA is TGCAGTGCCCTCAAAGGGTTTCACACTGAAGCTTTCTTT.

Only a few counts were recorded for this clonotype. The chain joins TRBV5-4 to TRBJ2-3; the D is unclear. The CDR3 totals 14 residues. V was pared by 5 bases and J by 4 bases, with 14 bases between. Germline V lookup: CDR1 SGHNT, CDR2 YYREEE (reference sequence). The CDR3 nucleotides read TGTGCCAGCAGTTTACCTACGTCGGCAGATACGCAGTATTTT. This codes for CASSLPTSADTQYF.

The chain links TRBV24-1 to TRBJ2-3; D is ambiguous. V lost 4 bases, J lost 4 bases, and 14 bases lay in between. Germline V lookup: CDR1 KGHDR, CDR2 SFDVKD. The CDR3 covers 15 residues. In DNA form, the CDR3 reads TGTGCCACCAGTGACGCAGGAAGAAGCCCAGATACGCAGTATTTT. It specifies CATSDAGRSPDTQYF.

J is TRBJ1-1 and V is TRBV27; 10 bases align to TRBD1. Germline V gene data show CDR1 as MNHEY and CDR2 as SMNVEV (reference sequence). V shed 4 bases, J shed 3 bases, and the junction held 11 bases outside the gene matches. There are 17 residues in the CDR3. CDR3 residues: CASSSRDRGRWDTEAFF. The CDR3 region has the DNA TGTGCCAGCAGTTCCCGGGACAGGGGACGTTGGGACACTGAAGCTTTCTTT.

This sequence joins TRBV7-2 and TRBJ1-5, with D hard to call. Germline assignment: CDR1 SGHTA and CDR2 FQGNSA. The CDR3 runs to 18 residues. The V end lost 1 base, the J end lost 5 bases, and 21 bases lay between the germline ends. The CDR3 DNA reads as TGTGCCAGCAGCTTAGGTGGAACCAGCGGGCGCGGGGATCAGCCCCAGCATTTT. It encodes CASSLGGTSGRGDQPQHF.

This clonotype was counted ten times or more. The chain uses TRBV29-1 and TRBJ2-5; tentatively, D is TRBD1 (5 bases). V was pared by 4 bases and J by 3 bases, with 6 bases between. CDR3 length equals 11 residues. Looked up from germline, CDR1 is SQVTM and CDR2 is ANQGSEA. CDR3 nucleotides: TGCAGCGTTGCCAGGGAAGAGACCCAGTACTTC. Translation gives CSVAREETQYF. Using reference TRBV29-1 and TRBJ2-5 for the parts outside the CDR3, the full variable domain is SAVISQKPSRDICQRGTSLTIQCQVDSQVTMMFWYRQQPGQSLTLIATANQGSEATYESGFVIDKFPISRPNLTFSTLTVSNMSPEDSSIYLCSVAREETQYFGPGTRLLVL.

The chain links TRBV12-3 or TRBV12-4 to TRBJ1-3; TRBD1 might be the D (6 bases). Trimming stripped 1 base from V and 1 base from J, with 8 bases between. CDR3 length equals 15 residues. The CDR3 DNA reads TGTGCCAGCAGTTTAGAGGGGGAGTCTGGAAACACCATATATTTT. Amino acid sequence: CASSLEGESGNTIYF.

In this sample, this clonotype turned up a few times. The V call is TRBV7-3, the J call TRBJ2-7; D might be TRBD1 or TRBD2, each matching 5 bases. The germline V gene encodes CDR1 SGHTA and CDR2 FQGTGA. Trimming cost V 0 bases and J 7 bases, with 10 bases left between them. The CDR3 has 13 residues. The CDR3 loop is CASSLTGVEEQYF. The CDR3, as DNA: TGTGCCAGCAGCTTAACGGGGGTTGAAGAGCAGTACTTC.

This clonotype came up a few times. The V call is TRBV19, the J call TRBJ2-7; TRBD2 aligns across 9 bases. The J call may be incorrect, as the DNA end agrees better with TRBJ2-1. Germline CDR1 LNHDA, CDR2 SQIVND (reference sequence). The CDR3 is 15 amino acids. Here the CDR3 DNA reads TGTGCCAGTAGTGCCTTTAGCGGGAGCTCCTACGAGCAGTTCTTC. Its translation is CASSAFSGSSYEQFF.

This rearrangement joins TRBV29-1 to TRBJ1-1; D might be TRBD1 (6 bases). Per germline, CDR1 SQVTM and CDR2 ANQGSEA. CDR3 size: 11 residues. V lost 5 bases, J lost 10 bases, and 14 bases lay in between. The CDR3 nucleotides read TGCAGCGTTCTAAGGGGGGGGGTAGCTTTCTTT. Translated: CSVLRGGVAFF.

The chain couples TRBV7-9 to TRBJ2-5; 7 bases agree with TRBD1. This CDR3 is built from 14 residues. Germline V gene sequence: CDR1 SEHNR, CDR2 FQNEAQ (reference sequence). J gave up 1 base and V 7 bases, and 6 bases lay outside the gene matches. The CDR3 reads CASKVAGGQETQYF. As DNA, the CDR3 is TGTGCCAGCAAAGTGGCAGGGGGCCAAGAGACCCAGTACTTC.

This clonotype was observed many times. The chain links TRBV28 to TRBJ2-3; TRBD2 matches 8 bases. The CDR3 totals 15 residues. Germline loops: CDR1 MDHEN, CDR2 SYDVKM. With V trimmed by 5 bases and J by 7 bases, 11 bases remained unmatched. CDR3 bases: TGTGCCAGCAGTCCCGCTCGAGCGGGAGAGTATACGCAGTATTTT. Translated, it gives CASSPARAGEYTQYF.

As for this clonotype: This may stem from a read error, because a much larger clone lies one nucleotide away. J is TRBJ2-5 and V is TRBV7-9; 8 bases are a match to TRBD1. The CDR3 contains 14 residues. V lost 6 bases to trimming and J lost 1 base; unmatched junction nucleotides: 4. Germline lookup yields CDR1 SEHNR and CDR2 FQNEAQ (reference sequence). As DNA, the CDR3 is TGTGCCAGCAGACATGGACAGGGCCAAGAGACCCAGTACTTC. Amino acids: CASRHGQGQETQYF.

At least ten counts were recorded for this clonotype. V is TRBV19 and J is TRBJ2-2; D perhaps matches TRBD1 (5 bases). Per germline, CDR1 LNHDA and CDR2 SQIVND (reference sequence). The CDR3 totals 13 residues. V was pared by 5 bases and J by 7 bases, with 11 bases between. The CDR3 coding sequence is TGTGCCAGTAGTCGACAGTTTGGCGGGGAGCTGTTTTTT. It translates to CASSRQFGGELFF.

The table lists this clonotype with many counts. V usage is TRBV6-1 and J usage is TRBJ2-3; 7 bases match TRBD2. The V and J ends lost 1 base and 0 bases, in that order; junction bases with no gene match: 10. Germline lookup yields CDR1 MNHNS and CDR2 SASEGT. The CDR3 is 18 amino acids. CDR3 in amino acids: CASSEDGGSLLSTDTQYF. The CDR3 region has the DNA TGTGCCAGCAGTGAAGACGGGGGGAGCCTTCTTAGCACAGATACGCAGTATTTT.

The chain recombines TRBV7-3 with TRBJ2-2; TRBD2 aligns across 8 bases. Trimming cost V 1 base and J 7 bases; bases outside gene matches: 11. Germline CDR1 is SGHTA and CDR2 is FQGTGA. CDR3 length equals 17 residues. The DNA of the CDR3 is TGTGCCAGCAGCTTAAATACGGGAGGGCCCCAGGACGGGGAGCTGTTTTTT. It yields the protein CASSLNTGGPQDGELFF.

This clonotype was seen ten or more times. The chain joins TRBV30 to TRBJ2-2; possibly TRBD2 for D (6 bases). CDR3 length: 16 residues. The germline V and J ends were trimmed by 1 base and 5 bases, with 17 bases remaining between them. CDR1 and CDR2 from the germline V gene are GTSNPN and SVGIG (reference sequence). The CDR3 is CAWSAPLYGRTGELFF. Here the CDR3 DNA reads TGTGCCTGGAGTGCCCCCCTCTACGGGAGAACCGGGGAGCTGTTTTTT.

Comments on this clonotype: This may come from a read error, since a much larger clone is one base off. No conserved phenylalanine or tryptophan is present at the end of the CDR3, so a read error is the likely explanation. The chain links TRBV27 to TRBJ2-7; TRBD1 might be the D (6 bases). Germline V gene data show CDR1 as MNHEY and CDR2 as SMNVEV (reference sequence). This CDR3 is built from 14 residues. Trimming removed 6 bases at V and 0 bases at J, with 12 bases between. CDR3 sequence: CASRLQGLSYEQYC. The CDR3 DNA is TGTGCCAGCAGGCTACAGGGCCTCTCCTACGAGCAGTACTGC.

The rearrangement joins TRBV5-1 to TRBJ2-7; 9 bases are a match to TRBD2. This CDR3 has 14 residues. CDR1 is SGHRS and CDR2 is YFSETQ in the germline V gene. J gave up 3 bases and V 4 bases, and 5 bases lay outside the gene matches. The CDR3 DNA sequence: TGCGCCAGCAGCAGGGAAGCGGGGGGCTACGAGCAGTACTTC. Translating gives CASSREAGGYEQYF.

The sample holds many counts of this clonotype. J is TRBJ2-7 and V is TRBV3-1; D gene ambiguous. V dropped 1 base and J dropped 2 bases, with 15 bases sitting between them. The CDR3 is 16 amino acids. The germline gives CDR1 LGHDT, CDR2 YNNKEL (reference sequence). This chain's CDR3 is CASSQAHSGLPYEQYF. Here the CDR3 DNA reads TGTGCCAGCAGCCAAGCCCATTCCGGGCTACCCTACGAGCAGTACTTC.

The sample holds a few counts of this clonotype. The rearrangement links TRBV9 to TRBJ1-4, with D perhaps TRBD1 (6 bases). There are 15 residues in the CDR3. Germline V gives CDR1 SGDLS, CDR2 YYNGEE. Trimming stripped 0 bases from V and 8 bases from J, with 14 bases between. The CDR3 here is CASSVAGRGREKLFF. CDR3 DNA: TGTGCCAGCAGCGTAGCAGGCAGGGGCAGGGAAAAACTGTTTTTT.